What follows are 24 T cell receptor beta chains derived from one specimen sequenced in a study of cytomegalovirus exposure and HLA in healthy donors. With 60 Vbeta and 13 Jbeta primers, the PCR was carried out. Profiling relied on immunoSEQ multiplex PCR, and the TCRdb table lists in-frame clones only, not all of them. This sample has 130,000 to 150,000 clones, with 65% to 75% found just once. Sequences were obtained from PBMCs. The receptors originated from a man in his 60s in good health and CMV-seronegative.

The rearrangement joins TRBV7-8 to TRBJ2-1, with 11 bases lining up with TRBD2. From germline, CDR1 is SGHVS and CDR2 FQNEAQ. V lost 5 bases to trimming and J lost 7 bases; unmatched junction nucleotides: 7. There are 15 residues in the CDR3. This CDR3 is CASSESGTSGNEQFF. The CDR3 DNA is TGTGCCAGCAGCGAATCCGGGACTAGCGGAAATGAGCAGTTCTTC.

This clone was counted once. This chain connects TRBV5-6 to TRBJ1-2; 7 bases are shared with TRBD1. This CDR3 comprises 16 residues. V lost 2 bases and J lost 3; bases outside the gene matches: 10. CDR1 is SGHDT, CDR2 YYEEEE, per germline. The CDR3 spells CASSFRSGGFDYGYTF. In DNA, the CDR3 is TGTGCCAGCAGCTTCAGGTCAGGGGGTTTCGACTATGGCTACACCTTC.

This clone was detected only a few times. This sequence joins TRBV18 and TRBJ2-5, with 7 nucleotides matching TRBD2. Germline CDR1 KGHSH, CDR2 LQKENI. The CDR3 has 13 amino acids. Trimming at V came to 4 bases and at J to 5 bases, leaving 4 bases not matched to a gene. This CDR3 is CASSRGGAETQYF. CDR3 in DNA: TGTGCCAGCTCACGCGGGGGAGCGGAGACCCAGTACTTC.

V and J are TRBV27 and TRBJ2-5; 7 bases match TRBD1. Germline lookup yields CDR1 MNHEY and CDR2 SMNVEV (reference sequence). V lost 6 bases to trimming and J lost 2 bases; unmatched junction nucleotides: 6. This CDR3 has 14 amino acids. The CDR3 loop reads CASRPMTGQETQYF. CDR3 in DNA: TGTGCCAGCAGGCCGATGACAGGGCAAGAGACCCAGTACTTC.

The sample holds one count of this clone. CDR3 DNA: TGTGCCAGCAGTTTATACCCGGGACTAGCGGGAGGGCCATCCTACGAGCAGTACTTC. Translated: CASSLYPGLAGGPSYEQYF. The rearrangement links TRBV27 to TRBJ2-7, with 16 bases fitting TRBD2. The length of the CDR3 is 19 residues. CDR1 MNHEY and CDR2 SMNVEV come from the germline V gene (reference sequence). Trimming removed 1 base from V and 1 base from J; junction bases left unmatched: 7.

This clone was found once. J is TRBJ2-7 and V is TRBV18, with TRBD2 matching over 8 bases. V was clipped by 3 bases and J by 5 bases; unmatched bases: 9. The CDR3 has 15 residues. Germline V CDR1 and CDR2: KGHSH, LQKENI. The CDR3 sequence: CASSPLPAGEDEQYF. The CDR3, as DNA: TGTGCCAGCTCACCCCTACCAGCGGGAGAGGACGAGCAGTACTTC. The full variable domain, its missing parts supplied by reference TRBV18 and TRBJ2-7, is NAGVMQNPRHLVRRRGQEARLRCSPMKGHSHVYWYRQLPEEGLKFMVYLQKENIIDESGMPKERFSAEFPKEGPSILRIQQVVRGDSAAYFCASSPLPAGEDEQYFGPGTRLTVT.

This clone showed up just once. The CDR3: CASSTLAGGGNEQFF. For the CDR3, the DNA is TGTGCCAGTAGTACGCTAGCGGGGGGTGGCAATGAGCAGTTCTTC. The chain has TRBV19 and TRBJ2-1, with 11 bases identical to TRBD2. The CDR3 runs 15 residues. Per the germline V gene, CDR1 is LNHDA and CDR2 is SQIVND (reference sequence). V was pared by 4 bases and J by 6 bases, with 5 bases of the junction left unmatched.

V and J are TRBV5-6 and TRBJ2-5; 7 bases align to TRBD1. The germline V gene encodes CDR1 SGHDT and CDR2 YYEEEE. V lost 3 bases and J lost 2; bases outside the gene matches: 13. This CDR3 spans 17 amino acids. CDR3 DNA sequence: TGTGCCAGCAGCTCCTACTGGGCGTACAGGGGACAAGAGACCCAGTACTTC. Residues: CASSSYWAYRGQETQYF.

The rearrangement links TRBV6-4 to TRBJ2-1; tentative D call: TRBD2 (6 bases). The germline CDR1 and CDR2 sequences are MRHNA and SNTAGT. This CDR3 contains 16 residues. Trimming took 4 bases from V and 10 from J, leaving 23 bases between them. The DNA of the CDR3 is TGTGCCAGCAGTGTTAGGACCGGCCCCCTGGGGGGAGAGCAGTTCTTC. It is translated as CASSVRTGPLGGEQFF.

The genes are TRBV30 and TRBJ1-1; a weak D match, TRBD1 (6 bases). V lost 0 bases and J lost 2, with 13 bases in between. The CDR3 is 15 residues long. Germline V CDR1 and CDR2: GTSNPN, SVGIG (reference sequence). For the CDR3, the DNA is TGTGCCTGGAGTGTATGGGGGGGCAAAAACACTGAAGCTTTCTTT. It yields the protein CAWSVWGGKNTEAFF.

The chain combines TRBV7-9 with TRBJ2-1, with 10 bases lining up with TRBD2. Per germline, CDR1 SEHNR and CDR2 FQNEAQ (reference sequence). CDR3 length: 15 residues. Losses at the gene ends were 5 bases for V and 7 bases for J; bases not matched to a gene: 8. In DNA, the CDR3 is TGTGCCAGCAGCCGGGCGTCGGGACTAGCGAATGAGCAGTTCTTC. This encodes CASSRASGLANEQFF.

The chain uses TRBV13 and TRBJ2-7; 8 nucleotides agree with TRBD1. Trimming removed 4 bases from V and 1 base from J; junction bases left unmatched: 3. Germline loops: CDR1 PRHDT, CDR2 FYEKMQ (reference sequence). The CDR3 contains 14 residues. In nucleotides, the CDR3 is TGTGCCAGCAGCTCCCGACAGGGGTCCTACGAGCAGTACTTC. Translated, it gives CASSSRQGSYEQYF.

The chain combines TRBV7-6 with TRBJ1-5; D is unresolved. CDR3 length: 13 residues. Germline values: CDR1 SGHVS, CDR2 FNYEAQ. Trimming removed 5 bases at V and 5 bases at J, with 10 bases between. CDR3 nucleotides: TGTGCCAGCAGCCCCTCCCGGTATCAGCCCCAGCATTTT. It yields the protein CASSPSRYQPQHF.

V gene TRBV10-3 combines with J gene TRBJ2-6; D is possibly TRBD2 (6 bases). The CDR3 length is 15 residues. V dropped 4 bases and J dropped 2 bases, with 9 bases sitting between them. The V gene's germline CDR1 is ENHRY and CDR2 SYGVKD. Here the CDR3 DNA reads TGTGCCATCAGTGGGGGGGATCCTGGGGCCAACGTCCTGACTTTC. Its protein is CAISGGDPGANVLTF.

The V and J genes are TRBV4-3 and TRBJ1-1, with D unclear. The germline V gene has CDR1 LGHNA and CDR2 YSLEER. V was shortened by 1 base and J by 5 bases, with 11 bases between the two germline ends. The CDR3 runs to 14 residues. Here the CDR3 reads CASSQGPGLTEAFF. Here the CDR3 DNA reads TGCGCCAGCAGCCAAGGTCCGGGGTTAACTGAAGCTTTCTTT.

This sequence joins TRBV27 and TRBJ2-7, with TRBD1 matching 9 bases. Germline V gene data show CDR1 as MNHEY and CDR2 as SMNVEV (reference sequence). V was clipped by 6 bases and J by 2 bases; unmatched bases: 11. CDR3 length equals 16 residues. CDR3 coding DNA: TGTGCCAGCAGCCCTGGGACAGGGCCGAAAACCTACGAGCAGTACTTC. Its protein is CASSPGTGPKTYEQYF.

This chain links TRBV11-3 with TRBJ1-1, with unresolved D. Trimming cost V 4 bases and J 3 bases, with 12 bases left between them. This CDR3 region has 14 residues. Germline V gene lookup returns CDR1 SGHNT and CDR2 YENEEA. CDR3 nucleotides: TGTGCCAGCAGCTCGGCGGCCTGGGACACTGAAGCTTTCTTT. This codes for CASSSAAWDTEAFF.

The V gene is TRBV27, the J gene TRBJ1-2; 9 bases line up with TRBD1. Looked up from germline, CDR1 is MNHEY and CDR2 is SMNVEV (reference sequence). With V trimmed by 6 bases and J by 4 bases, 9 bases remained unmatched. This CDR3 has 15 residues. CDR3: CASRGPGQGIYGYTF. CDR3 DNA: TGTGCCAGCAGGGGCCCGGGACAGGGAATCTATGGCTACACCTTC.

In its sample, this clone was seen once. DNA for the CDR3: TGTGCCAGCAGCGCCGCGACCGGGACAGGGCCTGGAAACACCATATATTTT. It specifies CASSAATGTGPGNTIYF. V usage is TRBV9 and J usage is TRBJ1-3; TRBD1 matches 9 bases. Unmatched junction bases numbered 9, after V lost 3 bases and J lost 2 bases. In germline, CDR1 is SGDLS, CDR2 YYNGEE. This CDR3 is 17 amino acids long.

The table lists this clone with a count of one. The CDR3 DNA reads TGTGCCAGCGGGACAGGGGCGAACACTGAAGCTTTCTTT. Its translation is CASGTGANTEAFF. The chain couples TRBV2 to TRBJ1-1; 10 bases agree with TRBD1. V shed 8 bases, J shed 1 base, and the junction held 1 base outside the gene matches. This CDR3 comprises 13 residues. Germline CDR1 SNHLY, CDR2 FYNNEI.

V usage is TRBV9 and J usage is TRBJ2-1, with 16 bases matching TRBD2. The ends lost 4 bases at V and 7 bases at J; junction bases unmatched: 14. Germline V gene sequence: CDR1 SGDLS, CDR2 YYNGEE. This CDR3 has 19 residues. CDR3 loop: CASSKTGTSGRAGSNEQFF. CDR3 DNA: TGTGCCAGCAGCAAAACCGGGACTAGCGGGAGGGCGGGGAGTAATGAGCAGTTCTTC.

V gene TRBV5-1 combines with J gene TRBJ2-3, with D possibly matching TRBD1 (6 bases). V shed 4 bases and J shed 0 bases, with 12 bases lying between them. The CDR3 extends over 15 amino acids. Germline-derived CDR1 and CDR2 are SGHRS and YFSETQ. The DNA of the CDR3 is TGCGCCAGCAGCCTGTCCAGGGGTAGCACAGATACGCAGTATTTT. This encodes CASSLSRGSTDTQYF.

The chain employs TRBV7-9 and TRBJ2-5; weak D call: TRBD1 (7 bases). Germline CDR1 reads SEHNR; CDR2 reads FQNEAQ (reference sequence). The V and J ends lost 5 bases and 4 bases respectively, with 14 bases between them. CDR3 length: 14 amino acids. CDR3 bases: TGTGCCAGCAGCCGATTGGAGGGGGCAGAGACCCAGTACTTC. This gives the protein CASSRLEGAETQYF.

There are a few counts of this clone. The chain links TRBV28 to TRBJ1-2; tentative D call: TRBD1 (5 bases). The V gene lost 5 bases and the J gene lost 4 bases, with 14 bases spanning the gap. From germline, CDR1 is MDHEN and CDR2 SYDVKM. This CDR3 spans 14 amino acids. In DNA form, the CDR3 reads TGTGCCAGCAGTAGAACGGGACTGCCCTATGGCTACACCTTC. It encodes CASSRTGLPYGYTF.